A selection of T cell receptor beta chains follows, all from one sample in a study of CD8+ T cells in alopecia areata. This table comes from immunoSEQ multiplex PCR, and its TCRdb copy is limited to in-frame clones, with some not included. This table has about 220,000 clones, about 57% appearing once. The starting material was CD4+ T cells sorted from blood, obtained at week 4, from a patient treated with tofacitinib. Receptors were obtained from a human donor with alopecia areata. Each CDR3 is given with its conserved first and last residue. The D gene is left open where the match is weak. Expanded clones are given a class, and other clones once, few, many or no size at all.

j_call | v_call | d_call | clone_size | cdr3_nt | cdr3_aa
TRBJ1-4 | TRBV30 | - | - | TGTGCCTGGAGTAGGGAGGGCGGGGAAAAACTGTTTTTT | CAWSREGGEKLFF
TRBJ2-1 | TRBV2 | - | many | TGTGCCAGCAGTGAAGGGGGACGTATACAGTTCTTC | CASSEGGRIQFF
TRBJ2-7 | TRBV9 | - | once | TGTGCCAGCAGCGTCGATGTACGGCCCGGGGAGCAGTACTTC | CASSVDVRPGEQYF
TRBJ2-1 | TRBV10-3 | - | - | TGTGCCATCAGTGACAGGGTCGGCTACAATGAGCAGTTCTTC | CAISDRVGYNEQFF
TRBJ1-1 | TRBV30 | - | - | TGTGCCTGGATTCCCATAGTAGGGCAAACTCCAGCTTTCTTT | CAWIPIVGQTPAFF
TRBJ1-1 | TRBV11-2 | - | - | TGTGCCAGCAGCGACAGGTCGAACACTGAAGCTTTCTTT | CASSDRSNTEAFF
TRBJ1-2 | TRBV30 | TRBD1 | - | TGTGCCTGGACAGGGGGCTATGGCTACACCTTC | CAWTGGYGYTF
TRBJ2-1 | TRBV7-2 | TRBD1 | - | TGTGCCAGCAGCATCCAGGGGGCCCGCTCCTACAATGAGCAGTTCTTC | CASSIQGARSYNEQFF
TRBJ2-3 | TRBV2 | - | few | TGTGCCAGCAGTGGGAGAGTCGGTAGACCAAGCACAGATACGCAGTATTTT | CASSGRVGRPSTDTQYF
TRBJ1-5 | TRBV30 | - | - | TGTGCCTGGAGTGTACTGGAGGGCAATCAGCCCCAGCATTTT | CAWSVLEGNQPQHF
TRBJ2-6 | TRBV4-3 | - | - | TGCGCCAGTTCAAGGTTGGGGGCCAACGTCCTGACTTTC | CASSRLGANVLTF
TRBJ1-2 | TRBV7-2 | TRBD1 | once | TGTGCCAGCAGCCCCCGACAGGGTAACTATGGCTACACCTTC | CASSPRQGNYGYTF
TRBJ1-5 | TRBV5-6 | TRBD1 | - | TGTGCCAGCAGATACGGACAGGGGTCCAATCAGCCCCAGCATTTT | CASRYGQGSNQPQHF
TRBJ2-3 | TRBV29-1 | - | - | TGCAGCGTAGGGGGTGCAGATACGCAGTATTTT | CSVGGADTQYF
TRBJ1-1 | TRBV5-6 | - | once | TGTGCCAGCAGCCCCCCGGGGGTTAGGGACGCTGAAGCTTTCTTT | CASSPPGVRDAEAFF
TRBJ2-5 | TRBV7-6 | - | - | TGTGCCAGCAGACCCGGCCCGGGGCAGGGACAAGAGACCCAGTACTTC | CASRPGPGQGQETQYF
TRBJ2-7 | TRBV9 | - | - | TGTGCCAGCAGCGTAGAGGTCCTGGGCGAGCAGTACTTC | CASSVEVLGEQYF
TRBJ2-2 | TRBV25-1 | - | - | TGTGCCAGCAGTGAATTAGGAGGAACCGGGGAGCTGTTTTTT | CASSELGGTGELFF
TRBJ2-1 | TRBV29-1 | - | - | TGCAGCGTTGTGCGGAATGAGCAGTTCTTC | CSVVRNEQFF
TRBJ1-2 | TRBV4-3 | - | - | TGCGCCAGCAGCCAAGACAGGGAGATTAGGGGTGGTGGCTACACCTTC | CASSQDREIRGGGYTF
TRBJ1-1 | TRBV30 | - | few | TGTGCCTGGAGTGTACTTACAGGGAACACTGAAGCTTTCTTT | CAWSVLTGNTEAFF
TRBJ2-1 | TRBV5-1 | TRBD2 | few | TGCGCCAGCAGCCGCAATTTGGGACTAGCGAAGGACAATGAGCAGTTCTTC | CASSRNLGLAKDNEQFF
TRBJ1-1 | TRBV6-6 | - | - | TGTGCCAGCAGTAAGGGTTCCGTTCGTATGACTGAAGCTTTCTTT | CASSKGSVRMTEAFF
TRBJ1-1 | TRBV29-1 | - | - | TGCAGCGTTGCGTTGTTGACGAAGAACACTGAAGCTTTCTTT | CSVALLTKNTEAFF
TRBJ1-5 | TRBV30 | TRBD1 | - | TGTGCCTGGAGTGTACCGACAGGGATGGGTCAGCCCCAGCATTTT | CAWSVPTGMGQPQHF
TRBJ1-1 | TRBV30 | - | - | TGTGCCTGGGGGGCAGGAGGCGGCACTGAAGCTTTCTTT | CAWGAGGGTEAFF
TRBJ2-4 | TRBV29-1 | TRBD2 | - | TGCAGCGTTGACTACCCGGGACTAGGATACTTC | CSVDYPGLGYF
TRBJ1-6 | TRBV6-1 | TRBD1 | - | TGTGCCAGCAGGGTGGGGCAGGGGGGAAATTCACCCCTCCACTTT | CASRVGQGGNSPLHF
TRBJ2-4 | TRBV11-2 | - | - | TGTGCCAGCAGCTCCCCCCCGGGGCCTAGCTCTAACAAAAACATTCAGTACTTC | CASSSPPGPSSNKNIQYF
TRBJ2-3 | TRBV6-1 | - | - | TGTGCCAGCAGTGGTACCGGGAGCACAGATACGCAGTATTTT | CASSGTGSTDTQYF
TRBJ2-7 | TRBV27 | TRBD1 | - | TGTGCCAGCAGTTCGTTAGCCAGGGGGCTAAACGAGCAGTACTTC | CASSSLARGLNEQYF
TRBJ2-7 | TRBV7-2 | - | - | TGTGCCAGCAGCTTCCTGACACGCTACGAGCAGTACTTC | CASSFLTRYEQYF
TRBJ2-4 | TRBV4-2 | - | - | TGTGCCAGCAGCCAAGCGCGGGCAGGAAAAAACATTCAGTACTTC | CASSQARAGKNIQYF
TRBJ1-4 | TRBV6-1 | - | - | TGTGCCAGCAGTGAAGCGTTGGACAAAAAACTGTTTTTT | CASSEALDKKLFF
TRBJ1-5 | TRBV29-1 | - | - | TGCAGCGTTTCTCCGCGGACCTCAACAGGGAGGAATCAGCCCCAGCATTTT | CSVSPRTSTGRNQPQHF
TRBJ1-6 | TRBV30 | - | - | TGTGCCTGGAGCGGCGATGCCTGGGGTTCACCCCTCCACTTT | CAWSGDAWGSPLHF
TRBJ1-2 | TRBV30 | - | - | TGTGCCTGGAGTGTCGGGGACTATGGCTACACCTTC | CAWSVGDYGYTF
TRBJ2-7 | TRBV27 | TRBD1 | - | TGTGCCAGCAGCAACCGACAGGGACCGTCCTACGAGCAGTACTTC | CASSNRQGPSYEQYF
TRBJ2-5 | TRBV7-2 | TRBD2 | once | TGTGCCACCGTTAGCGGGGGCTGGGGGACCCAGTACTTC | CATVSGGWGTQYF
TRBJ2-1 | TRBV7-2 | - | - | TGTGCCAGCAGCTTGACAGAGAATGAGCAGTTCTTC | CASSLTENEQFF
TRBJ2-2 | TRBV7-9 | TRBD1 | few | TGTGCCAGCAGCGCCTTCTACAGGGGGCGGACCGGGGAGCTGTTTTTT | CASSAFYRGRTGELFF
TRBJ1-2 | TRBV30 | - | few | TGTGCCTGGAGTGCTCGAAGGACTTCATATGGCTACACCTTC | CAWSARRTSYGYTF
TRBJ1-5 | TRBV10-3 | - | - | TGTGCCATCAGTGAGCTGGGATCGGGTGGGCCCCAGCATTTT | CAISELGSGGPQHF
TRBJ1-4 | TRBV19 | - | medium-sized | TGTGCCAGTAGTAGTCCTAAGGGGATGAATGAAAAACTGTTTTTT | CASSSPKGMNEKLFF
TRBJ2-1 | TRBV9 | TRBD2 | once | TGTGCCAGCAGCGTAGGCCTAGCGGGGGACCTCTACAATGAGCAGTTCTTC | CASSVGLAGDLYNEQFF
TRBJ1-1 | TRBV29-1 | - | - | TGCAGCGTTGATCTTAGGGTATCGAACACTGAAGCTTTCTTT | CSVDLRVSNTEAFF
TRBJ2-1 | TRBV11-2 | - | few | TGTGCCAGCAGCTTAGATCATCGTGAGCAGTTCTTC | CASSLDHREQFF
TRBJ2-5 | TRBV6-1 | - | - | TGTGCCAGCAGTGGGACCGGGACAAGCCAAGAGACCCAGTACTTC | CASSGTGTSQETQYF
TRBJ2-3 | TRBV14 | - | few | TGTGCCAGCAGCCTTACTACTGGCACAGATACGCAGTATTTT | CASSLTTGTDTQYF
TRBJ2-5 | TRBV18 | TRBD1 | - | TGTGCCAGCTCACCACCGGGACAGGCAAAAGAGACCCAGTACTTC | CASSPPGQAKETQYF
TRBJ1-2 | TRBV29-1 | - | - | TGCAGCGTTGACGACGGCTCCTATGGCTACACCTTC | CSVDDGSYGYTF
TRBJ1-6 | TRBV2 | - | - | TGTGCCAGCCGGACAGAGAAAAATTCACCCCTCCACTTT | CASRTEKNSPLHF
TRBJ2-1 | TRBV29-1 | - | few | TGCAGCGCAGGGGACATCTCCAATGAGCAGTTCTTC | CSAGDISNEQFF
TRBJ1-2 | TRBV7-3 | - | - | TGTGCCAGCAGCCCTCGGGCCGGGCCTGACTATGGCTACACCTTC | CASSPRAGPDYGYTF
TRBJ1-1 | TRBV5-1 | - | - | TGCGCCAGCAGCTTAACAGTGAATACTGAAGCTTTCTTT | CASSLTVNTEAFF
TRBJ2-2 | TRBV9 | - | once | TGTGCCAGCAGCGTAGGGGGGTTCACCGGGGAGCTGTTTTTT | CASSVGGFTGELFF